Below are 16 T cell receptor beta chains sequenced from a single sample in a study of blood T cell repertoires in COVID-19. Libraries were prepared by immunoSEQ multiplex PCR; TCRdb keeps only in-frame clonotypes and omits some of them. The table shows 150,000 to 200,000 clones, with around nine tenths occurring only once. Sequencing was performed on peripheral blood. Receptors originate from a human donor in a cohort sampled during active COVID-19.

The chain joins TRBV2 to TRBJ2-7; 9 bases are shared with TRBD2. Trimming took 4 bases from V and 0 from J; bases not matched to a gene: 13. The CDR3 is 18 amino acids. Germline CDR1 SNHLY, CDR2 FYNNEI. Here the CDR3 reads CASSVETSGGSSSYEQYF. In DNA, the CDR3 is TGTGCCAGCAGTGTGGAGACTAGCGGTGGATCAAGCTCCTACGAGCAGTACTTC.

This sequence joins TRBV7-2 and TRBJ2-5; 9 positions agree with TRBD2. The germline CDR1 and CDR2 sequences are SGHTA and FQGNSA. Unmatched junction bases numbered 5, after V lost 1 base and J lost 5 bases. There are 15 residues in the CDR3. CDR3 coding DNA: TGTGCCAGCAGCTTAGGGCTAGCGGGGCGGGAGACCCAGTACTTC. It specifies CASSLGLAGRETQYF.

The chain joins TRBV9 to TRBJ2-3; the D gene is possibly TRBD2 (6 bases). CDR3 size: 15 residues. Trimming took off 3 bases at V and 4 bases at J, with 15 bases between the two ends. Germline CDR1 and CDR2: SGDLS and YYNGEE. The CDR3 DNA follows: TGTGCCAGCAGCGCCACTAGCTTTATCCCAGATACGCAGTATTTT. The encoded protein is CASSATSFIPDTQYF.

The chain joins TRBV3-1 (or the pseudogene TRBV3-2) to TRBJ2-5; 10 bases align to TRBD2. The ends lost 0 bases at V and 4 bases at J; junction bases unmatched: 8. The CDR3 runs 17 residues. Germline CDR1 and CDR2: LGHDT and YNNKEL (reference sequence). The CDR3 nucleotides read TGTGCCAGCAGCCAAGAGCTTCTAGCGGGGGCTGCAGAGACCCAGTACTTC. Translating gives CASSQELLAGAAETQYF.

CDR3 amino acids: CASSPARGSGSYEQYF. As DNA, the CDR3 is TGTGCCAGCAGCCCGGCCCGTGGTAGCGGCTCCTACGAGCAGTACTTC. This chain connects TRBV7-2 to TRBJ2-7; D possibly corresponds to TRBD2 (6 bases). The germline V gene encodes CDR1 SGHTA and CDR2 FQGNSA. V lost 5 bases, J lost 0 bases, and 17 bases lay in between. This CDR3 region has 16 residues.

The rearrangement joins TRBV5-6 to TRBJ2-1; 8 nucleotides align to TRBD1. The V segment lost 4 bases and the J segment 2 bases; nucleotides outside the gene matches: 5. Germline V gene lookup returns CDR1 SGHDT and CDR2 YYEEEE. The CDR3 is 15 residues long. The CDR3 coding sequence is TGTGCCAGCAGCAACGGACAGGGACCCTACAATGAGCAGTTCTTC. It is translated as CASSNGQGPYNEQFF.

The J gene is TRBJ2-1, the V gene TRBV3-1 (or the pseudogene TRBV3-2); 11 bases agree with TRBD2. V trimming: 5 bases; J trimming: 0 bases; junction bases outside the gene matches: 3. This CDR3 comprises 16 residues. Germline CDR1 is LGHDT and CDR2 is YNNKEL (reference sequence). CDR3 region: CASSATSGSSYNEQFF. DNA for the CDR3: TGTGCCAGCAGCGCTACTAGCGGGAGCTCCTACAATGAGCAGTTCTTC.

The J gene is TRBJ2-3, the V gene TRBV21-1; TRBD2, the table's D call, was not compared with the DNA. TRBV21-1 is classified as a pseudogene. The CDR3 sequence is 23 residues long. CDR3 coding DNA: TGTGCCAGCAGCAAAATGGGGTGTATTACAGGGTTGGCGGGAGAGGTCCGCACAGATACGCAGTATTTT. Its protein product is CASSKMGCITGLAGEVRTDTQYF.

This chain connects TRBV18 to TRBJ1-5; TRBD1 aligns across 9 bases. This CDR3 is built from 15 residues. The J segment lost 6 bases and the V segment lost 6 bases, leaving 9 bases of the junction unmatched. Germline V gene lookup returns CDR1 KGHSH and CDR2 LQKENI. The CDR3 spells CASSGTGKLGQPQHF. CDR3 bases: TGTGCCAGCTCTGGGACAGGGAAATTAGGTCAGCCCCAGCATTTT. Filled out from reference TRBV18 and TRBJ1-5, the complete variable domain reads NAGVMQNPRHLVRRRGQEARLRCSPMKGHSHVYWYRQLPEEGLKFMVYLQKENIIDESGMPKERFSAEFPKEGPSILRIQQVVRGDSAAYFCASSGTGKLGQPQHFGDGTRLSIL.

The rearrangement joins TRBV2 to TRBJ1-1; D possibly corresponds to TRBD1 (5 bases). This CDR3 has 13 amino acids. The V end lost 5 bases, the J end lost 6 bases, and 13 bases lay between the germline ends. Looked up from germline, CDR1 is SNHLY and CDR2 is FYNNEI. The CDR3: CASSSQGIPEAFF. The CDR3 DNA sequence: TGTGCCAGCAGTTCTCAGGGAATCCCTGAAGCTTTCTTT.

The table lists this clone with a count of one. The chain couples TRBV30 to TRBJ2-4; tentatively, D is TRBD2 (5 bases). Germline V gene sequence: CDR1 GTSNPN, CDR2 SVGIG (reference sequence). The CDR3 sequence is 12 residues long. Trimming stripped 0 bases from V and 7 bases from J, with 7 bases between. Here the CDR3 reads CAWSVRGNIQYF. The DNA for the CDR3 is TGTGCCTGGAGTGTAAGAGGGAACATTCAGTACTTC.

The chain couples TRBV18 to TRBJ1-5; 9 nucleotides line up with TRBD1. Trimming removed 6 bases from V and 9 bases from J; junction bases left unmatched: 12. In germline, CDR1 is KGHSH, CDR2 LQKENI. This CDR3 is 15 amino acids long. CDR3 region: CASSAGTGGTSPQHF. CDR3 DNA sequence: TGTGCCAGCTCCGCGGGAACAGGGGGCACCTCGCCCCAGCATTTT.

In nucleotides, the CDR3 is TGCGCCAGCAGCTTGGCCCAGGACTACGAGCAGTACTTC. It codes for CASSLAQDYEQYF. This sequence joins TRBV5-1 and TRBJ2-7, with D unresolved. CDR3 size: 13 residues. Per germline, CDR1 SGHRS and CDR2 YFSETQ. V was clipped by 0 bases and J by 3 bases, with 7 bases between them.

The V gene is TRBV5-4, the J gene TRBJ1-2, with 9 bases matching TRBD1. The V gene's germline CDR1 is SGHNT and CDR2 YYREEE (reference sequence). CDR3 size: 15 residues. With 4 bases clipped from V and 4 bases from J, the junction kept 8 bases outside the gene matches. The DNA for the CDR3 is TGTGCCAGCAGCCCAAACAGGGGGCTATCCTATGGCTACACCTTC. Its translation is CASSPNRGLSYGYTF.

This chain links TRBV6-5 with TRBJ2-5, with a possible D match to TRBD2 (6 bases). V was pared by 10 bases and J by 4 bases, with 16 bases between. Per the germline V gene, CDR1 is MNHEY and CDR2 is SVGAGI. This CDR3 is 13 amino acids long. The CDR3 DNA reads as TGTGCCACCGCCGGGGGTGGGGTAGAGACCCAGTACTTC. Translation gives CATAGGGVETQYF.

This sequence joins TRBV5-6 and TRBJ1-5; 8 bases are shared with TRBD1. The CDR3 has 18 amino acids. Unmatched junction bases numbered 13, after V lost 3 bases and J lost 2 bases. The V gene's germline CDR1 is SGHDT and CDR2 YYEEEE. CDR3 loop: CASSSSLTGGGGNQPQHF. As DNA, the CDR3 is TGTGCCAGCAGCTCAAGTTTAACAGGGGGTGGGGGCAATCAGCCCCAGCATTTT.